This is a list of T cell receptor beta chains from one sample in a study of cytomegalovirus exposure and HLA in healthy donors. Generated by immunoSEQ multiplex PCR, the TCRdb table keeps only in-frame clones and is missing some. The repertoire holds hundreds of thousands of clones, with more than 65% as singletons. Sequencing used PBMCs. Receptors were obtained from a man aged 18 to 29 in good health and CMV-seronegative. CDR3s include the opening cysteine and the closing phenylalanine or tryptophan. The order of the fields is clone size, D gene, J gene, V gene, CDR3 DNA, CDR3 protein. A D gene is named only where the DNA matches it firmly. The listing skips clone size in some rows; elsewhere it reads once, few, many or a size class.

- | TRBD2 | TRBJ2-7 | TRBV27 | TGTGCCAGCAGTCTCCAGCGGGAGCCCTACGAGCAGTACTTC | CASSLQREPYEQYF
- | TRBD2 | TRBJ2-7 | TRBV4-1 | TGCGCCAGCAGCTTCAGCGGGAGGAGCTCCTACGAGCAGTACTTC | CASSFSGRSSYEQYF
- | - | TRBJ2-3 | TRBV18 | TGTGCCAGCTCATCTAGCACAGATACGCAGTATTTT | CASSSSTDTQYF
- | - | TRBJ2-1 | TRBV28 | TGTGCCAGCAGTTTTTCTAGCACTTCGGACAATGAGCAGTTCTTC | CASSFSSTSDNEQFF
few | - | TRBJ1-2 | TRBV4-1 | TGCGCCAGCAGCCAAGATCTATCGAGTGGCTACACCTTC | CASSQDLSSGYTF
- | - | TRBJ2-7 | TRBV7-9 | TGTTCCAGCAGCTTAGATCCAGGGGGGAACGAGCAGTACTTC | CSSSLDPGGNEQYF
once | TRBD2 | TRBJ2-1 | TRBV10-3 | TGTGCCATCAGTGATTCCGGGACTAGGGGAAATGAGCAGTTCTTC | CAISDSGTRGNEQFF
- | - | TRBJ1-1 | TRBV6-5 | TGTGCCAGCAGTTTCCGAGGCACTGAAGCTTTCTTT | CASSFRGTEAFF
- | - | TRBJ2-7 | TRBV29-1 | TGCAGCGTTGATGGTCTGGAGGGTCGAGACTACGAGCAGTACTTC | CSVDGLEGRDYEQYF
- | TRBD1 | TRBJ2-7 | TRBV6-5 | TGTGCCAGCAGTCGACAGGGCTACGAGCAGTACTTC | CASSRQGYEQYF
- | TRBD1 | TRBJ2-2 | TRBV7-3 | TGTGCCAGCAGCTTAAGACCGACAGGGGGCTTGGGCACCGGGGAGCTGTTTTTT | CASSLRPTGGLGTGELFF
- | TRBD2 | TRBJ2-7 | TRBV6-5 | TGTGCCAGCAGTTACAATAGCGGGAGATCTGGCGAGCAGTACTTC | CASSYNSGRSGEQYF
- | TRBD2 | TRBJ2-5 | TRBV4-1 | TGCGCCAGCAGCCGGAACCTAGCGGGGCTTTACAATGAGTTAGTGCCAAACTTC | CASSRNLAGLYNELVPNF
once | - | TRBJ2-3 | TRBV7-9 | TGTGCCAGCAGCTTATTGGGGGCCTCGGATACGCAGTATTTT | CASSLLGASDTQYF
few | TRBD1 | TRBJ1-2 | TRBV2 | TGTGCCAGCAGTTCACAGGGGACTAACTATGGCTACACCTTC | CASSSQGTNYGYTF
- | - | TRBJ1-2 | TRBV2 | TGTGCCAGCAGACCCACAGGTAGCTATGGCTACACCTTC | CASRPTGSYGYTF
- | TRBD1 | TRBJ2-6 | TRBV6-1 | TGTGCCAGCAGCCGCGGACAGGTTTGGGCCAACGTCCTGACTTTC | CASSRGQVWANVLTF
- | - | TRBJ2-7 | TRBV28 | TGTGCCAGCAGTCTTACCCAAATACCAGGGAACGAGCAGTACTTC | CASSLTQIPGNEQYF
- | TRBD1 | TRBJ1-2 | TRBV19 | TGTGCCAGTAGTAAGGGGGCAAGTGGCTACACCTTC | CASSKGASGYTF
- | - | TRBJ1-4 | TRBV28 | TGTGCCAGCAGTTTGTCCCGGGGGGGTAATGAAAAACTGTTTTTT | CASSLSRGGNEKLFF
- | TRBD2 | TRBJ2-1 | TRBV30 | TGTGCCTCCGGGGAAAGGCGGGGGGGCGATGAGCAGTTCTTC | CASGERRGGDEQFF
few | - | TRBJ1-3 | TRBV6-5 | TGTGCCAGCAGTCAAAATTTTGGAAACACCATATATTTT | CASSQNFGNTIYF
- | TRBD2 | TRBJ2-7 | TRBV27 | TGTGCCAGCAGTTCGGGCGGGAGCATCAGCTACGAGCAGTACTTC | CASSSGGSISYEQYF
few | - | TRBJ2-7 | TRBV11-2 | TGTGCCACGTCTCTACCGGGACACGCATTTTACGAGCAGTACTTC | CATSLPGHAFYEQYF
- | - | TRBJ1-1 | TRBV27 | TGTGCCAGCAGTAGTGGACAGAACACTGAAGCTTTCTTT | CASSSGQNTEAFF
- | TRBD2 | TRBJ2-1 | TRBV6-1 | TGTGCCAGCAGGGCTAGCGGGTCCCACAATGAGCAGTTCTTC | CASRASGSHNEQFF
- | - | TRBJ2-5 | TRBV2 | TGTGCCAGCAGTGAAGCGCTTGGAAGGGGAGGTTTTGGGGAGACCCAGTACTTC | CASSEALGRGGFGETQYF